This T cell receptor beta chain was identified in a study of radiotherapy plus CTLA-4 blockade in lung cancer (dated by TCRdb to the late 2010s). For the wider study: Among the enrolled patients, roughly 17% had an objective response, and about 31% reached disease control.

About this clone: What antigen it recognizes has not been identified. No clone much larger than this one lies a single base away; base qualities are absent.

General findings and caveats noted by the study authors: TCR clones derived from tumors expanded in peripheral blood after treatment with radiotherapy and ipilimumab. The strongest predictors of response, as reported, were early dynamic changes in blood T cell clones along with a rise in serum interferon-beta after radiation.

Receptor libraries were prepared by the immunoSEQ multiplex PCR assay. The clones in this table, taken by TCRdb from immuneACCESS, are in-frame only. Not every clone is retained; where verified, under half of the shortfall comes from an unresolved V gene, and the cause of the rest is unknown. The sample has fewer than 65,000 clones on record, around four fifths of them singletons. Around 4.4% of the sample is in the top ten clones. Deletion took 8 bases off V and 1 base off J, with a span of 13 bases between the germline ends. The germline V gene provides CDR1 ENHRY and CDR2 SYGVKD. Including the terminal cysteine and phenylalanine, the CDR3 comprises 14 residues. Just CDR3 DNA is preserved here, 42 bases in frame from base 1. The study tested focal radiation therapy combined with CTLA-4 blockade (ipilimumab) in patients with chemo-refractory metastatic non-small-cell lung cancer.

The sequences come from peripheral blood, collected from a patient treated with radiotherapy plus ipilimumab. The chain is made from TRBV10-3 and TRBJ2-3; tentative D gene TRBD2, with 5 bases matching. The source of this sequence is a human donor with non-small cell lung cancer whose response to radiotherapy plus ipilimumab could not be evaluated. The CDR3 protein sequence reads: CAIGPSTGTDTQYF. The sequenced DNA is TGTGCCATCGGGCCTAGCACGGGCACAGATACGCAGTATTTT.